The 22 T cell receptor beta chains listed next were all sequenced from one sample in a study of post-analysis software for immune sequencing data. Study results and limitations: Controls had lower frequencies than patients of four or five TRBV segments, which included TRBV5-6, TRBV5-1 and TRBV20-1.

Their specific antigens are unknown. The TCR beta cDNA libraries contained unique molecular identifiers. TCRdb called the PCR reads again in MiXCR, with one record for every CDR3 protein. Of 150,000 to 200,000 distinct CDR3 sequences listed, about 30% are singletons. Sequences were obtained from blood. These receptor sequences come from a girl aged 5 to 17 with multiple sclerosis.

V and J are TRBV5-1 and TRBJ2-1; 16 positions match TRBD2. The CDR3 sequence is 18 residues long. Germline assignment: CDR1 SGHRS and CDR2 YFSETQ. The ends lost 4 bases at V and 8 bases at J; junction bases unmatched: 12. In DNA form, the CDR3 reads TGCGCCAGCAGCGGGCCGGGACTAGCGGGAGGGCAAGGCGATGAGCAGTTCTTC. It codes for CASSGPGLAGGQGDEQFF.

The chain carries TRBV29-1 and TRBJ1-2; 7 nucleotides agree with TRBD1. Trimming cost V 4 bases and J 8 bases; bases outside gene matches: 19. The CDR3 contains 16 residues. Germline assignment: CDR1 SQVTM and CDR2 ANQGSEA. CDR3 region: CSVGGGTDPSRSGYTF. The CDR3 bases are TGCAGCGTTGGAGGAGGGACAGACCCTTCCCGAAGCGGCTACACCTTC.

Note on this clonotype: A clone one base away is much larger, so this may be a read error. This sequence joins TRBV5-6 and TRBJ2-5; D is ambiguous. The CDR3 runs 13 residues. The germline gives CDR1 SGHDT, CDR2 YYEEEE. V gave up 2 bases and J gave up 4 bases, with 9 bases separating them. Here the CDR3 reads CASSFMERETQYF. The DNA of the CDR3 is TGTGCCAGCAGCTTTATGGAAAGAGAGACCCAGTACTTC. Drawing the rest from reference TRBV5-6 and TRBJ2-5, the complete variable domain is DAGVTQSPTHLIKTRGQQVTLRCSPKSGHDTVSWYQQALGQGPQFIFQYYEEEERQRGNFPDRFSGHQFPNYSSELNVNALLLGDSALYLCASSFMERETQYFGPGTRLLVL.

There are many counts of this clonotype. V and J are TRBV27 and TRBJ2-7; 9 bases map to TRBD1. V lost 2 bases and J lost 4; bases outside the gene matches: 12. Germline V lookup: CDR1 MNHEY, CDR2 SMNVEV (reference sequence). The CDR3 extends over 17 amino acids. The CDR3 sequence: CASSLVAPDRGSYEQYF. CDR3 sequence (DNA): TGTGCCAGCAGTTTAGTGGCTCCGGACAGGGGCTCTTACGAGCAGTACTTC.

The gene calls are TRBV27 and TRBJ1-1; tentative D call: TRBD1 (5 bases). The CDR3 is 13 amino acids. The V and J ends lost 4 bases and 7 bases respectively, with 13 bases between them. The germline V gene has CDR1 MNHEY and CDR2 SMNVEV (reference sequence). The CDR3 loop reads CASSSRDGVEAFF. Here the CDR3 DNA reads TGTGCCAGCAGTTCCAGGGACGGGGTTGAAGCTTTCTTT.

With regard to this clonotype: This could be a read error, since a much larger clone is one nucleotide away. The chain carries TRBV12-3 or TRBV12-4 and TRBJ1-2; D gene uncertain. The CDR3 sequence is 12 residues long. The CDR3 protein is CASSVTDYSYTF. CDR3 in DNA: TGTGCCAGCAGTGTAACGGACTATAGCTACACCTTC.

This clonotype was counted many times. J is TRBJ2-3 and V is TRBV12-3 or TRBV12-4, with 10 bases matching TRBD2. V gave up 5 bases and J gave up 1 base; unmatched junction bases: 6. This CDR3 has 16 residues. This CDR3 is CASSRTSGTRTDTQYF. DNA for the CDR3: TGTGCCAGCAGTCGGACTAGCGGTACACGCACAGATACGCAGTATTTT.

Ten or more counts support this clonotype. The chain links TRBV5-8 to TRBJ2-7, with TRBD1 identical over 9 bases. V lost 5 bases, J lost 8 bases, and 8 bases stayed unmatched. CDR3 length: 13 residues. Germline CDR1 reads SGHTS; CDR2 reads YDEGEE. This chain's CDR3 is CASSMTGQGQQYF. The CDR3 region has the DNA TGTGCCAGCAGTATGACCGGACAGGGGCAGCAGTACTTC.

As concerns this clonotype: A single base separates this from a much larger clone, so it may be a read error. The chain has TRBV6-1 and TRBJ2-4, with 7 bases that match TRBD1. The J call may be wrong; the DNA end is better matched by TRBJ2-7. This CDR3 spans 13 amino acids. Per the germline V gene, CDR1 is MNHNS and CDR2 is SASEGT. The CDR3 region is CASSVQGAYEQYF. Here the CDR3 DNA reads TGTGCCAGCAGTGTTCAGGGGGCCTACGAGCAGTACTTC.

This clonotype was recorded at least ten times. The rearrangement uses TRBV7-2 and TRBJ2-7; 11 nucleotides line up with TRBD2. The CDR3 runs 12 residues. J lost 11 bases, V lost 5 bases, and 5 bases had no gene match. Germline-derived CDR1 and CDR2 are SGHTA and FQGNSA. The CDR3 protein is CASSATGLAEYF. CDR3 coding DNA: TGTGCCAGCAGCGCCACGGGACTAGCGGAGTACTTC. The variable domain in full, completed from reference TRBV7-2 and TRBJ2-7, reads GAGVSQSPSNKVTEKGKDVELRCDPISGHTALYWYRQSLGQGLEFLIYFQGNSAPDKSGLPSDRFSAERTGGSVSTLTIQRTQQEDSAVYLCASSATGLAEYFGPGTRLTVT.

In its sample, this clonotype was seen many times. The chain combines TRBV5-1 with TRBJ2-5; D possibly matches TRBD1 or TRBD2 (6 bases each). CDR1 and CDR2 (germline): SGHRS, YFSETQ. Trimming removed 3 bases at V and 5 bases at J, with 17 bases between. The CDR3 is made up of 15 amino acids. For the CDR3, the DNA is TGCGCCAGCAGCTCCGGAGGGGGTGATTTGGAGACCCAGTACTTC. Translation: CASSSGGGDLETQYF.

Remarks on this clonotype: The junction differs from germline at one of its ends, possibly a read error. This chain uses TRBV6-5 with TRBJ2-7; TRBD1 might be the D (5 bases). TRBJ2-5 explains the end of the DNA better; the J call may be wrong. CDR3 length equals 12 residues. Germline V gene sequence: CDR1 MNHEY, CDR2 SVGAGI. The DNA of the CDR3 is TGTGCCGGCAGTTATGACAGAGAGACCCAGTACTTC. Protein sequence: CAGSYDRETQYF.

The CDR3 sequence is CSARGQGARNEQYF. For the CDR3, the DNA is TGCAGTGCTAGAGGACAGGGGGCGCGTAACGAGCAGTACTTC. The chain employs TRBV20-1 and TRBJ2-7; 10 bases fit TRBD1. Trimming at V came to 1 base and at J to 5 bases, leaving 5 bases not matched to a gene. The CDR3 consists of 14 residues. Looked up from germline, CDR1 is DFQATT and CDR2 is SNEGSKA (reference sequence).

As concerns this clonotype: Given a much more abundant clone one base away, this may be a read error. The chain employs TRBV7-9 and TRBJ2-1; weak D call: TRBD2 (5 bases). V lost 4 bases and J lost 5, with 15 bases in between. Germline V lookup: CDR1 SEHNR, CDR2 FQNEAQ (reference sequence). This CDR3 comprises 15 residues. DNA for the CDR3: TGTGCCAGCAGCTCCCCGGGGTCCGAGGACAATGAGCAGTTCTTC. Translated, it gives CASSSPGSEDNEQFF.

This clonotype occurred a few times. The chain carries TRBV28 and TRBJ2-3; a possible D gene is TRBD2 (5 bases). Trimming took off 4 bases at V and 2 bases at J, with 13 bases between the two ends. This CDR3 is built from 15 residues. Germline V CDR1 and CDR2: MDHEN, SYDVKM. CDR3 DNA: TGTGCCAGCAGTTCCCATGGGGAGTACACAGATACGCAGTATTTT. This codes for CASSSHGEYTDTQYF.

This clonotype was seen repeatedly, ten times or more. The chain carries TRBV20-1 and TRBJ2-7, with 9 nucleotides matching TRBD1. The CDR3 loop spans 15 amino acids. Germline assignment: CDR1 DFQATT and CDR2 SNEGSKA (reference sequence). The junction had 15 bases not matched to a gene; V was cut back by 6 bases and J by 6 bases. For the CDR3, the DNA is TGCAGTGCGAGAAGTTACCGGGACAGGGTAGGCGAGCAGTACTTC. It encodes CSARSYRDRVGEQYF.

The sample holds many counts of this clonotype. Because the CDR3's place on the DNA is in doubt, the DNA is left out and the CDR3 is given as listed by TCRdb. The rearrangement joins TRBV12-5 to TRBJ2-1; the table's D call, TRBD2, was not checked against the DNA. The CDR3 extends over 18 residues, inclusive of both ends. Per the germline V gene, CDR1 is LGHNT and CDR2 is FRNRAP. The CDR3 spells CASGIAGRIPHFGNEQFF.

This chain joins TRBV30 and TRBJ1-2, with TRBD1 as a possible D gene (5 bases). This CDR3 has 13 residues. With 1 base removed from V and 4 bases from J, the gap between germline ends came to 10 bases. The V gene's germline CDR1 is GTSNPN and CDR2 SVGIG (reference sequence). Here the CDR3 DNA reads TGTGCCTGGAGTGCTTCAGGGATCTATGGCTACACCTTC. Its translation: CAWSASGIYGYTF.

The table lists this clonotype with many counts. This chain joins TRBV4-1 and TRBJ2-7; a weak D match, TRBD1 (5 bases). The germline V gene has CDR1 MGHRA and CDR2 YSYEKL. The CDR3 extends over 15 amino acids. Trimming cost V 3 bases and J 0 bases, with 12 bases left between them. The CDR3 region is CASSHQGESSYEQYF. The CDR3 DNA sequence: TGCGCCAGCAGCCATCAGGGCGAAAGCTCCTACGAGCAGTACTTC.

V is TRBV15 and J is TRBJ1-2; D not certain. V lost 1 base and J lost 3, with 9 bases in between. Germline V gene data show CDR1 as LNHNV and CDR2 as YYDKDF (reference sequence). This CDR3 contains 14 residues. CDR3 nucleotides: TGTGCCACCAGCAGAGGAATTGATGACTATGGCTACACCTTC. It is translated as CATSRGIDDYGYTF.

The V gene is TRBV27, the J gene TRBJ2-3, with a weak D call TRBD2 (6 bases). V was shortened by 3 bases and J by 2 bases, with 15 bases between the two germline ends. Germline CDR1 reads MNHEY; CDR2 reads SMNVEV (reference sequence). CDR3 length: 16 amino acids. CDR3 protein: CASSFAGYLPTDTQYF. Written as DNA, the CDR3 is TGTGCCAGCAGTTTTGCGGGGTACCTCCCCACAGATACGCAGTATTTT.

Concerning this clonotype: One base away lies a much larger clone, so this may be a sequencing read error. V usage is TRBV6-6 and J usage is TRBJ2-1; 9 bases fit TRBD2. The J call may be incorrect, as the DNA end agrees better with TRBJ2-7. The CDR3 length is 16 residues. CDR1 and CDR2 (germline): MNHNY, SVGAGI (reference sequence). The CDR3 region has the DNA TGTGCCACCTTCTACACCGGGACTAGCCGTTACAATGAGCAGTACTTC. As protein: CATFYTGTSRYNEQYF.